A selection of T cell receptor beta chains follows, all from one sample in a study of identical twins. Each CDR3 protein is one row after TCRdb ran MiXCR on the 5' RACE reads. The sample records more than 600,000 distinct CDR3 sequences, about 18% being singletons. These data were also filed under a second study, of T cells expressing NK-cell markers.

Sequenced sample: PBMCs. These receptors originate from a woman in her late teens or twenties in good health. Both conserved end residues are part of each CDR3. The D gene is left open where the match is weak. Clone size is given for some rows only: seen once, a few or many times, or a class if the clone is expanded.

TRBJ1-2,.,TRBV20-1,.,TGCAGTGCTAGTACCTCGACGGTACTCTTC,CSASTSTVLF
TRBJ2-7,.,TRBV5-5,few,TGTGCCAGCAGCTTCAAGACCTGGACTGCCTCGTCCGAGCAGTACTTC,CASSFKTWTASSEQYF
TRBJ1-3,.,TRBV12-3/TRBV12-4,few,TGTGCCAGCAGCCTCCCTAGTGTGTCTGGAAACACCATATATTTT,CASSLPSVSGNTIYF
TRBJ2-3,TRBD2,TRBV20-1,many,TGCAGTGCTAGACATACTAGCGGGAGTCTCCCTGGCACAGATACGCAGTATTTT,CSARHTSGSLPGTDTQYF
TRBJ2-1,.,TRBV27,.,TGTGCCAGCAGCGTATGGGGGGGCCCCTACAATGAGCAGTTCTTC,CASSVWGGPYNEQFF
TRBJ2-7,TRBD2,TRBV6-5,once,TGTGCCAGCAGTTATTCGGGACTAGCCTCGTACGAGCAGTACTTC,CASSYSGLASYEQYF
TRBJ1-1,.,TRBV20-1,few,TGCAGTGCTGCCGTCGGTAACACTGAAGCTTTCTTT,CSAAVGNTEAFF
TRBJ2-5,.,TRBV29-1,.,TGCAGCGTTAGACGGACTGAAGAGACCCAGTACTTC,CSVRRTEETQYF
TRBJ2-1,TRBD2,TRBV20-1,.,TGCAGTGCTAGAGATTCGGGGGGACTTACCTACAATGAGCAGTTCTTC,CSARDSGGLTYNEQFF
TRBJ1-1,TRBD1,TRBV11-2,.,TGTGCCAGCAGCTCCTACAGGGGAAGCACTGAAGCTTTCTTT,CASSSYRGSTEAFF
TRBJ1-5,.,TRBV7-2,.,TGTGCCAGCACGAAAACCTGGGGGCAGCCCCAGCATTTT,CASTKTWGQPQHF
TRBJ2-7,.,TRBV7-9,few,TGTGCCAGCAGCCCTGAAACAGAGCAGTACTTC,CASSPETEQYF
TRBJ2-1,.,TRBV12-3/TRBV12-4,.,TGTGCCAGCAGTGCCCTAGGCCCTGAGCAGTTCTTC,CASSALGPEQFF
TRBJ2-5,.,TRBV12-5,.,TGTGCTAGTGGTTCGGGACCTAGCGAGACCCAGTACTTC,CASGSGPSETQYF
TRBJ2-3,.,TRBV21-1,.,TGTGCCAGCAGCAACTCAGGGTACGCAGATACGCAGTATTTT,CASSNSGYADTQYF
TRBJ2-7,TRBD1,TRBV12-3/TRBV12-4,.,TGTGCCAGCAAGAGGGAGGCGGGACAGGGGGGCTACGAGCAGTACTTC,CASKREAGQGGYEQYF
TRBJ2-5,.,TRBV6-6,few,TGTGCCAGCAGTTACGTTTCTTTGGGGACCCAGTACTTC,CASSYVSLGTQYF
TRBJ2-2,.,TRBV6-1,.,TGTGCCAGCACTAACAGGGAAGGCACCGGGGAGCTGTTTTTT,CASTNREGTGELFF
TRBJ1-1,.,TRBV12-3/TRBV12-4,few,TGTGCCAGCAGGCCCTCGGTCGGCGTGAGCACTGAAGCTTTCTTT,CASRPSVGVSTEAFF
TRBJ2-3,.,TRBV11-2,few,TGTGCCAGCAGCCCATCTACAAATACGCAGTATTTT,CASSPSTNTQYF
TRBJ2-7,.,TRBV28,.,TGTGCCAGCAGTGAGGACAGTCCCTACGAGCAGTACTTC,CASSEDSPYEQYF
TRBJ1-3,.,TRBV2,few,TGTGCCAGCAATCAATTTGGGAGCTCTGGAAACACCATATATTTT,CASNQFGSSGNTIYF
TRBJ1-4,.,TRBV5-1,few,TGCGCCAGCAGCCCTCGGAGCGCGGCTAATGAAAAACTGTTTTTT,CASSPRSAANEKLFF
TRBJ2-7,.,TRBV7-9,.,TGTGCCAGCAGCTCTCCCGAAAGGGCCCACGAGCAGTACTTC,CASSSPERAHEQYF
TRBJ2-3,.,TRBV14,.,TGTGCCAGCAGCTGGCGGGACTCAGGAACAGATACGCAGTATTTT,CASSWRDSGTDTQYF
TRBJ2-1,TRBD1,TRBV7-9,.,TGTGCCAGCCTAGAATTTTCGGGGACAGGGCGCAGGAATGAGCAGTTCTTC,CASLEFSGTGRRNEQFF
TRBJ2-3,.,TRBV5-6,few,TGTGCCAGCAGCTTCGGGGTGCTAGATACGCAGTATTTT,CASSFGVLDTQYF
TRBJ2-3,.,TRBV10-3,.,TGTGCCATCCAGGGAGGCGAGACAGATACGCAGTATTTT,CAIQGGETDTQYF
TRBJ2-7,TRBD1,TRBV29-1,few,TGCAGCGTCGCCGCGACAGGGGGCAACGAGCAGTACTTC,CSVAATGGNEQYF
TRBJ1-1,.,TRBV12-3/TRBV12-4,many,TGTGCCAGCAGTTTTGGACCCCTAGGATTCACTGAAGCTTTCTTT,CASSFGPLGFTEAFF
TRBJ2-4,.,TRBV5-6,.,TGTGCCAGCAGCCCTTGGGTTACAAGCGAGAGCATTCAGTACTTC,CASSPWVTSESIQYF
TRBJ1-2,.,TRBV7-2,many,TGTGCCAGCAGCTTAGTAGGGAGGAGAGGCTACACCTTC,CASSLVGRRGYTF
TRBJ2-3,TRBD2,TRBV2,.,TGTGCCAGTCTAGCGGGGGGCAAAACCACAGATACGCAGTATTTT,CASLAGGKTTDTQYF
TRBJ2-7,.,TRBV6-1,.,TGTGCCAGCAGTACACTGAACCGGAGGGACGAGCAGTACTTC,CASSTLNRRDEQYF
TRBJ1-3,.,TRBV5-1,few,TGCGCCAGCAGCTTGGGAATTGGAATCTCTGGAAACACCATATATTTT,CASSLGIGISGNTIYF
TRBJ2-4,TRBD2,TRBV7-9,few,TGTGCCAGCAGCCTCGGGACTACACTCGACATTCAGTACTTC,CASSLGTTLDIQYF
TRBJ2-5,.,TRBV7-2,.,TGTGCCAGCAGCTTGCGCAGCTATAAAGAGACCCAGTACTTC,CASSLRSYKETQYF
TRBJ2-7,.,TRBV27,few,TGTGCCAGCAGCTGGGCCGGACTTCGGGACGGTTCCTACGAGCAGTACTTC,CASSWAGLRDGSYEQYF
TRBJ2-3,TRBD2,TRBV7-2,.,TGTGCCAGCAGCTTCCTAGCGGGGGGGCTTCAAGATACGCAGTATTTT,CASSFLAGGLQDTQYF
TRBJ1-3,.,TRBV4-3,.,TGCGCCAGCAGCGTATCCCAACGAGGAAACACCATATATTTT,CASSVSQRGNTIYF
TRBJ2-2,.,TRBV7-2,few,TGTGCCAGCAGCTCGGGTCTACTAGGCTGGGCCGGGGAGCTGTTTTTT,CASSSGLLGWAGELFF
TRBJ2-7,TRBD1,TRBV10-3,.,TGTGCCATCAGTCCGGGACAGGGGGCATCCGGGCAGTACTTC,CAISPGQGASGQYF
TRBJ2-7,.,TRBV6-5,.,TGTGCCAGCAGTTACCTAGGGCATTACGAGCAGTACTTC,CASSYLGHYEQYF
TRBJ1-2,.,TRBV7-6,few,TGTGCCAGCAGCCCTGACAGGAAGGAGGGCTACACCTTC,CASSPDRKEGYTF